This T cell receptor beta chain comes out of a study of T cells after yellow fever vaccination (dated by TCRdb to between 2018 and 2020). About the full investigation: The SMART-Seq v4 Ultra Low Input RNA kit was used to prepare libraries from fractions with low cell numbers. Bulk TCR alpha and beta repertoires were sequenced longitudinally to track T-cell clones before and after primary and booster YFV17D yellow fever vaccination. Blood was collected at multiple timepoints before and after primary and secondary immunization, and bulk PBMC replicates and cell subsets were isolated. Two healthy male donors, one aged 18 to 30 and one aged 30 to 40 years, were included in the cohort. Study-level results and caveats: FACS-sorted repertoires could contain abundant contaminating clonotypes from the bulk population, so computational filtering was required. After the booster, most of the clones that had expanded following primary vaccination were detected again (roughly 97% of CD4 and around 90% of CD8), which suggests that memory was broadly maintained. Because only two donors were included in the study, the extent to which the findings can be generalized is limited. A small share of clonotypes occurred in both CD4 and CD8 compartments, likely arising from convergent recombination. The secondary T-cell response was weaker than the primary response but faster, peaking on day 5 instead of day 15.

TCR cDNA was made using 5'RACE template switching, a step that added a universal primer site and unique molecular identifiers. Priming for cDNA synthesis came from both the TCR alpha and TCR beta constant segments. Two PCR steps were used to amplify libraries, with sample barcodes and sequencing adapters being added in the second step. Sequencing of the libraries was done on either Illumina HiSeq 2500 (2x100 bp) or NovaSeq (2x150 bp). Under the source paper's analysis protocol: Reads were demultiplexed and collapsed into UMI consensus sequences with MIGEC, and V(D)J alignment was performed with MiXCR. Using edgeR on replicate PBMC samples, clonotypes were called vaccine-responding if FDR was below 0.01 and the log2 fold change was above 5 up to day 15. Each bulk clonotype received a CD4 or CD8 identity based on whether the sequenced CD4 or CD8 repertoire contained that clonotype at higher abundance. Clones were called with MiXCR by TCRdb after fastp trimmed the public reads at Q25, and only in-frame beta chains were retained. Every entry covers one CDR3 protein and lists the most common genes and DNA from its rows. TCRdb's processing, not the authors', yielded these V and J calls. The sample yields over 300,000 distinct CDR3 sequences; around 6.8% were counted once. Clones ranked in the top ten supply around 17% of the sample.

According to the germline V gene (reference sequence), CDR1 reads MNHEY and CDR2 reads SMNVEV. Trimming leaves V shorter by 3 bases and J shorter by 10 bases, with the junction holding 4 bases beyond the gene matches. The CDR3 measures 12 amino acids from cysteine to phenylalanine. Only CDR3 DNA is held: 36 bases, read in frame from base 1. The sample's treatment or condition label is to be understood as: live attenuated yellow fever vaccine strain. At every blood-draw timepoint, two biological replicates of bulk PBMCs were collected. PBMCs were isolated from peripheral blood using a standard Ficoll-Paque protocol. RNA was extracted with TriZol from bulk PBMCs, CD4 and CD8 fractions, and dextramer-positive and dextramer-negative fractions. This clonotype has a count of ten or more. Its specific antigen is unknown. Per-base qualities were not stored, and no clone one base away is much larger.

This TCR came from a man aged 18 to 29 who received the YFV17D yellow fever vaccine. The V gene is TRBV27 and the J gene is TRBJ2-3, with 7 junctional bases fitting TRBD1. The material sequenced was PBMCs, taken about 49 days after the first yellow fever vaccination. The nucleotide sequence is TGTGCCAGCAGTTTCCAGGGGGTAGCGCAGTATTTT. The resulting protein is CASSFQGVAQYF.